Listed below are T cell receptor beta chains from one sample, sequenced in a study of CD8 T cells in ankylosing spondylitis. One entry per CDR3 protein results from TCRdb running MiXCR on the 5' RACE reads. Among hundreds of thousands of distinct CDR3 sequences listed, 12% were seen once. Sequencing used blood, either unsorted or a sorted T cell fraction (not recorded which). All receptors come from a male donor with ankylosing spondylitis. Both conserved end residues are part of each CDR3. Each record gives: D gene, V gene, clone size, J gene, CDR3 DNA, CDR3 protein. D genes are given only for firm matches. Rows give clone size only sometimes, using once, few, many, or a class for an expanded clone.

-	TRBV6-4	-	TRBJ1-1	TGTGCCAGACACTTCCGGGAAGCTTTCTTT	CARHFREAFF
-	TRBV20-1	many	TRBJ2-5	TGCAGTGCTAGAGACCTCAAGAGACAGAGGAGAGAGACCCAGTACTTC	CSARDLKRQRRETQYF
-	TRBV7-2	few	TRBJ1-1	TGTGCCAGCAGCTTGCAGGGAGTCGAGAACACTGAAGCTTTCTTT	CASSLQGVENTEAFF
-	TRBV29-1	many	TRBJ2-5	TGCAGCGTTGGATGGGGGGGCGTGGAGACCCAGTACTTC	CSVGWGGVETQYF
-	TRBV6-2/TRBV6-3	few	TRBJ2-5	TGTGCCAGCAGTCCCCGGACGCCCGAGACCCAGTACTTC	CASSPRTPETQYF
TRBD1	TRBV18	few	TRBJ1-3	TGTGCCAGCTCATCCCCGGGACAGTTACTCTCTGGAAACACCATATATTTT	CASSSPGQLLSGNTIYF
TRBD2	TRBV20-1	-	TRBJ2-3	TGCAGTGCTAGGGCGGAGGGACTAGGTACGCAGTATTTT	CSARAEGLGTQYF
TRBD1	TRBV7-2	-	TRBJ2-7	TGTGCCAGCAGCTTCGGACAGGGAAAGCAGTACTTC	CASSFGQGKQYF
-	TRBV4-2	-	TRBJ2-1	TGTGCCAGCAGCCCATCCCCGACAGAATACAATGAGCAGTTCTTC	CASSPSPTEYNEQFF
-	TRBV20-1	-	TRBJ2-7	TGCAGTGCTGGGACTTCCTGGAACTACGAGCAGTACTTC	CSAGTSWNYEQYF
TRBD2	TRBV20-1	-	TRBJ2-3	TGCAGTGCTAGTTCTGGGCGGGGGGAGAATACGCAGTATTTT	CSASSGRGENTQYF
TRBD2	TRBV12-3/TRBV12-4	few	TRBJ2-7	TGTGCCAGCAGTTTAACCCTGACTAGCGGGACCTCCTACGAGCAGTACTTC	CASSLTLTSGTSYEQYF
-	TRBV20-1	-	TRBJ2-7	TGCAGTGCTAGCGGGTCTCGCTCCTCCTACGAGCAGTACTTC	CSASGSRSSYEQYF
-	TRBV10-3	-	TRBJ2-2	TGTGCCATCAGTGCAGGGAACACCGGGGAGCTGTTTTTT	CAISAGNTGELFF
-	TRBV5-6	-	TRBJ1-2	TGTGCCAGCAGCTACCGGGGGGGTGTTGGCTACACCTTC	CASSYRGGVGYTF
-	TRBV12-3/TRBV12-4	-	TRBJ2-4	TGTGCCAGCAGCGAAGGGGCCAAAAACATTCAGTACTTC	CASSEGAKNIQYF
-	TRBV25-1	-	TRBJ2-1	TGTGCCAGCAGTGAATTGGGGGACCGCGAGCAGTTCTTC	CASSELGDREQFF
-	TRBV6-6	-	TRBJ2-5	TGTGCCAGCAGTTACTCGGGGGGTTTCGAGACCCAGTACTTC	CASSYSGGFETQYF
TRBD1	TRBV7-9	many	TRBJ1-6	TGTGCCAGCAGTCCTCCGGGACAGGGGTATTCACCCCTCCACTTT	CASSPPGQGYSPLHF
-	TRBV6-2/TRBV6-3	few	TRBJ1-2	TGTGCCAGCAGTAGTGCCCTATTTGGAGGGGAGTATGGCTACACCTTC	CASSSALFGGEYGYTF
-	TRBV5-1	-	TRBJ2-2	TGCGCCAGCAAGGGTCAGGACACCGGGGAGCTGTTTTTT	CASKGQDTGELFF
-	TRBV19	-	TRBJ2-3	TGTGCCAGTAGTATCACCGGGACACAAACTAGCACAGATACGCAGTATTTT	CASSITGTQTSTDTQYF
-	TRBV29-1	-	TRBJ2-5	TGCAGCGTGGAGAAAGGGGGTCTAAGAGAGACCCAGTACTTC	CSVEKGGLRETQYF
-	TRBV6-2/TRBV6-3	few	TRBJ1-2	TGTGCCAGCAGTTACCCCGGGTGGCGGGGCGACTATGGCTACACCTTC	CASSYPGWRGDYGYTF
-	TRBV7-2	many	TRBJ2-7	TGTGCCAGCAGCCGAGGGAACACCTACGAGCAGTACTTC	CASSRGNTYEQYF
-	TRBV24-1	-	TRBJ1-2	TGTGCCACCAGTGACCCCCGCCATGGCTACACCTTC	CATSDPRHGYTF
-	TRBV7-2	-	TRBJ1-1	TGTGCCAGCATCCCCCAGGGACGGGGGAACACTGAAGCTTTCTTT	CASIPQGRGNTEAFF
-	TRBV5-1	-	TRBJ2-7	TGCGCCAGCAGCTTGGAGGGGCCCCGGTCGTACGAGCAGTACTTC	CASSLEGPRSYEQYF
TRBD2	TRBV29-1	many	TRBJ2-3	TGCAGCGTTGAGGGGGCGACTAGCGGGAGGGTGGATACGCAGTATTTT	CSVEGATSGRVDTQYF
TRBD1	TRBV29-1	many	TRBJ1-1	TGCAGCTTTCGACAGGGTGGGACTGAAGCTTTCTTT	CSFRQGGTEAFF
-	TRBV20-1	-	TRBJ2-2	TGCAGTGCTAGAGCGCGGGTAAACACCGGGGAGCTGTTTTTT	CSARARVNTGELFF
-	TRBV5-1	few	TRBJ2-1	TGCGCCAGCAGTATTTCCTCAGCGGAAAGGCAGTTCTTC	CASSISSAERQFF
-	TRBV12-3/TRBV12-4	-	TRBJ1-3	TGTGCCAGCAGTCTAAGCCCTCGACAGCCTCTTGACACCATATATTTT	CASSLSPRQPLDTIYF